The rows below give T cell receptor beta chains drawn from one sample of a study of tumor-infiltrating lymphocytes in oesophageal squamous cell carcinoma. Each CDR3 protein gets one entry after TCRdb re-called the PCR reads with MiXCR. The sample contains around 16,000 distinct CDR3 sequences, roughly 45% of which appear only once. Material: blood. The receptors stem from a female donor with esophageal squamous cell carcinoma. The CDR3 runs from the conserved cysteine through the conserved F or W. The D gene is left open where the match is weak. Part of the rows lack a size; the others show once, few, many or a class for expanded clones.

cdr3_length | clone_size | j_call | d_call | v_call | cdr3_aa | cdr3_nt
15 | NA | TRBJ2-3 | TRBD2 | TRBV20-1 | CSATSGGANTGELYF | TGCAGTGCTACTAGCGGGGGGGCGAACACCGGGGAGCTGTATTTT
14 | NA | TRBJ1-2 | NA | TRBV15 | CATSPGDHNYGYTF | TGTGCCACCAGCCCAGGGGACCATAACTATGGCTACACCTTC
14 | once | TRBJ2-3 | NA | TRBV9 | CASSTTGRTDTQYF | TGTGCCAGCAGCACAACAGGGCGCACAGATACGCAGTATTTT
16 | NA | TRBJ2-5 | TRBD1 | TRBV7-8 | CASSLGWGQGYNEQYF | TGTGCCAGCAGCTTAGGCTGGGGACAGGGATACAATGAGCAGTACTTC
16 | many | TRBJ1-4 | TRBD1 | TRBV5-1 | CASSEGQGASNEKLFF | TGCGCCAGCAGCGAGGGACAGGGGGCGAGTAATGAAAAACTGTTTTTT
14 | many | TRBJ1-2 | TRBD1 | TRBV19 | CASSTQGAFDGYTF | TGTGCCAGTAGTACGCAGGGGGCGTTTGATGGCTACACCTTC
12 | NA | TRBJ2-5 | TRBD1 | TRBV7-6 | CASKDRGETQYF | TGTGCCAGCAAGGACAGGGGAGAGACCCAGTACTTC
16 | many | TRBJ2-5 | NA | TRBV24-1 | CATSDLQFGGRETQYF | TGTGCCACCAGTGATTTGCAGTTTGGGGGGAGGGAGACCCAGTACTTC
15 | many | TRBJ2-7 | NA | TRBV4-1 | CASSQGQDRSYEQYF | TGCGCCAGCAGCCAAGGGCAGGACAGATCCTACGAGCAGTACTTC
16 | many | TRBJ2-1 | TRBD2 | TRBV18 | CASSPRSSGGANEQFF | TGTGCCAGCTCACCACGGTCTAGCGGGGGGGCCAATGAGCAGTTCTTC
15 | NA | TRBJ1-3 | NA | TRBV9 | CASSVGLEGGNTIYF | TGTGCCAGCAGCGTGGGGCTAGAGGGTGGAAACACCATATATTTT
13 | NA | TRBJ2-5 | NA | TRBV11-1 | CASSWTREETQYF | TGTGCCAGCAGCTGGACCAGGGAAGAGACCCAGTACTTC
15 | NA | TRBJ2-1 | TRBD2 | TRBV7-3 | CASSPQLTSGGEQFF | TGTGCCAGCAGCCCTCAACTTACTAGCGGGGGTGAGCAGTTCTTC
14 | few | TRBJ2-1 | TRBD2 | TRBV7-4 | CASSLEWREGEQFF | TGTGCCAGCAGCTTAGAGTGGCGGGAGGGTGAGCAGTTCTTC
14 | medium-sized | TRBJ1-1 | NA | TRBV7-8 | CASSLQQGYSEAFF | TGTGCCAGCAGCTTACAGCAGGGTTACTCTGAAGCTTTCTTT
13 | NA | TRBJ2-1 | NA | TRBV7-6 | CASTSWSYHEQFF | TGTGCCAGCACGAGCTGGTCCTACCATGAGCAGTTCTTC
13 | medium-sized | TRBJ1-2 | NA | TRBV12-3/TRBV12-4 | CASSFEESYGYTF | TGTGCCAGCAGTTTTGAAGAATCCTATGGCTACACCTTC
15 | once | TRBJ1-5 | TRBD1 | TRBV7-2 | CASSSGQSYNQPQHF | TGTGCCAGCAGCTCGGGACAGTCTTACAATCAGCCCCAGCATTTT
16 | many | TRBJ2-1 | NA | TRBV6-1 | CASSGWGRNFNNEQFF | TGTGCCAGCAGTGGATGGGGACGGAATTTTAACAATGAGCAGTTCTTC
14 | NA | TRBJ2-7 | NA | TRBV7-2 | CASSLWSQSYEQYF | TGTGCCAGCAGCTTATGGTCACAGTCCTACGAGCAGTACTTC
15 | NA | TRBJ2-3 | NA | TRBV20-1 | CSAPGTPTGRGTQYF | TGCAGTGCTCCCGGGACTCCCACCGGTCGCGGTACGCAGTATTTT
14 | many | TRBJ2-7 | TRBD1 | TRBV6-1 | CASSLGQINYEQYF | TGTGCCAGCAGTTTGGGACAGATTAACTACGAGCAGTACTTC
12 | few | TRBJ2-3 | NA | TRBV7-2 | CASSSDEIGQYF | TGTGCCAGCAGCTCCGACGAAATCGGGCAGTATTTT
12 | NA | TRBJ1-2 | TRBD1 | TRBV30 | CASDRGHYGYTF | TGTGCATCCGACAGGGGCCACTATGGCTACACCTTC
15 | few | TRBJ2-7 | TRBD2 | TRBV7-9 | CATGRAGGRSYEQYF | TGTGCCACGGGTAGAGCGGGAGGCCGCTCCTACGAGCAGTACTTC